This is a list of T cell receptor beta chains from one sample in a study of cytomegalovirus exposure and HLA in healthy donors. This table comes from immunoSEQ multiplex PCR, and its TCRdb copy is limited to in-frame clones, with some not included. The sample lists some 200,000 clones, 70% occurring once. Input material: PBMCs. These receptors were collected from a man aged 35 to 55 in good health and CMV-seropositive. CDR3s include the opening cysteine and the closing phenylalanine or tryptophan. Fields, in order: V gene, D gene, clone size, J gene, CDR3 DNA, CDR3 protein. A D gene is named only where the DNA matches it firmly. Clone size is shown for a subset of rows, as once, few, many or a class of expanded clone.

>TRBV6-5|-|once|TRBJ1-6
TGTGCCAGCAAAGCGGCTAGCTCCTATAATCCACCCCTCCACTTT
CASKAASSYNPPLHF
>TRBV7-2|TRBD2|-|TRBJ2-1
TGTGCCAGCAGCTTACGAGCGGGGCGTGTCGATGAGCAGTTCTTC
CASSLRAGRVDEQFF
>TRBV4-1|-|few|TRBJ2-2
TGCGCCAGCAGTTCACGAAGGGGGGGTACAAACACCGGGGAGCTGTTTTTT
CASSSRRGGTNTGELFF
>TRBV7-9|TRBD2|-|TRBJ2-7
TGTGCCAGCAGCACTCGGCGGAACGGGGGGTCCCGGGACGAGCAGTACTTC
CASSTRRNGGSRDEQYF
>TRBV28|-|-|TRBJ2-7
TGTGCCAGCAGTGGCTCAACAGGGAGTATAGGAGCCTACGAGCAGTACTTC
CASSGSTGSIGAYEQYF
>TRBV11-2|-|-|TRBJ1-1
TGTGCCAGCAGCTTAGAACGGTCGGGTATGGCTTTCTTT
CASSLERSGMAFF
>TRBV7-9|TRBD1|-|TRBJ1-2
TGTGCCAGCAGCTCGGGGACAGGGATAGGCGGTGGCTACACCTTC
CASSSGTGIGGGYTF
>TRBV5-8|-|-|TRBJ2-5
TGTGCCAGCAGCTTCGGGGGTCCAGAGACCCAGTACTTC
CASSFGGPETQYF
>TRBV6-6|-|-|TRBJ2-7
TGTGCCAGCAAACTGGACGTTAGACAGCCGTCCCGGGAGCAGTACTTC
CASKLDVRQPSREQYF
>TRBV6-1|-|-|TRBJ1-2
TGTGCCAGCAGTGAATTTATCGGGGAGGTTGGCTACACCTTC
CASSEFIGEVGYTF
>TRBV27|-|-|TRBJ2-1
TGTGCCAGCACCCTGGGGGGGCACCACAATGAGCAGTTCTTC
CASTLGGHHNEQFF
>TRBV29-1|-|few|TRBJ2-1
TGCAGCGTTGAAGATTTGGGGGCAGCCGGTGAGCAGTTCTTC
CSVEDLGAAGEQFF
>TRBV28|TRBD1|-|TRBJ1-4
TGTGCCAGCAGTTTGGGGGACAGGGCTAATGAAAAACTGTTTTTT
CASSLGDRANEKLFF
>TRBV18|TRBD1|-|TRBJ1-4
TGTGCCAGCCAGACAGGGGGAACCGAAAAACTGTTTTTT
CASQTGGTEKLFF
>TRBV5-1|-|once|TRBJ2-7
TGCGCCAGCAGCTTCCGGGGTGGAGGGGATTACGAGCAGTACTTC
CASSFRGGGDYEQYF
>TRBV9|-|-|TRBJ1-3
TGTGCCAGCAGCGTAGCAGGTTCTGGAAACACCATATATTTT
CASSVAGSGNTIYF
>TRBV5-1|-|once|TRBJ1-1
TGCGCCAGCAGCTCCGAACGGAGGACTGAAGCTTTCTTT
CASSSERRTEAFF
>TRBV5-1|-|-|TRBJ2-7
TGCGCCAGCAGCTTGGCTGCGGCCCCAGGGGAGCAGTACTTC
CASSLAAAPGEQYF
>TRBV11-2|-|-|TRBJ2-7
TGTGCCAGCAGCTTCCAGCGTGCCCGCTCCTACGAGCAGTACTTC
CASSFQRARSYEQYF
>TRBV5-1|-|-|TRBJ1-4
TGCGCCAGCAGCTTGGGACACAACGAAGAAAAACTGTTTTTT
CASSLGHNEEKLFF
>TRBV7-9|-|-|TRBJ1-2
TGTGCCAGCAGCTTTGACGGGGGGAATATATGGTATGGCTACACCTTC
CASSFDGGNIWYGYTF
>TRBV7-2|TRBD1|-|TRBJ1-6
TGTGCCAGCAGCCTCTGGACAGGGGGAAATTCACCCCTCCACTTT
CASSLWTGGNSPLHF